The TCR beta chain under discussion was sequenced for a study of cytomegalovirus exposure and HLA in healthy donors. As for the study in general: The study's early data release held 75 million to 95 million unique TCRs from HLA-typed donors.

CDR1 and CDR2 (germline): ENHRY, SYGVKD. The CDR3 consists of 13 residues. The germline V and J ends were trimmed by 0 bases and 6 bases, with 7 bases remaining between them. General study points: The only immune exposure information that was available was CMV serostatus. There were over 150 TCR beta chains listed as cytomegalovirus-associated. Later findings reportedly placed an Asian-associated ancestry cluster below the roughly 730-donor mean for N-insertions.

Primers included in the PCR were 60 Vbeta and 13 Jbeta primers. Method: immunoSEQ multiplex PCR; TCRdb's copy keeps in-frame clones and lacks some. This table holds 110,000 or so clones, approximately 83% found once. Comments on this clone: The target antigen is unknown.

This sequence originates from a young woman in good health and CMV-seronegative. The rearrangement joins TRBV10-3 to TRBJ2-3; D might be TRBD1 (6 bases). The sequenced sample consisted of PBMCs. This CDR3 is CAISESRGDTQYF. The CDR3 nucleotides read TGTGCCATCAGTGAGTCGAGGGGGGATACGCAGTATTTT.